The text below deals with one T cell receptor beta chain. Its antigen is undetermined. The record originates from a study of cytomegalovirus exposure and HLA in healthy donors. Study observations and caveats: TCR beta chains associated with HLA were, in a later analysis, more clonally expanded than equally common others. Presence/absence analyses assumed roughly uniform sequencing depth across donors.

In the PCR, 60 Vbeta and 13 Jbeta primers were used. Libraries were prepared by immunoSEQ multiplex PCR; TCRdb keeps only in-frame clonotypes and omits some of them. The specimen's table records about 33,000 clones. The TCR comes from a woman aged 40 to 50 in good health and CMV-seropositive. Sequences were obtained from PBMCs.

The CDR3 nucleotides are TGTGCCAGCTCACCAAGGAGGGACGATGAAAAACTGTTTTTT. Its translation: CASSPRRDDEKLFF. V and J are TRBV18 and TRBJ1-4; TRBD1 might be the D (5 bases). Trimming shortened V by 2 bases and J by 6 bases, and 10 bases separated the two germline ends. Germline lookup yields CDR1 KGHSH and CDR2 LQKENI. This CDR3 spans 14 amino acids.